This TCR beta chain was identified during a study of cytomegalovirus exposure and HLA in healthy donors. Study-wide findings and caveats: Previous analysis showed most TCR beta V segments were productive about 87% or about 30% of the time.

Trimming removed 4 bases at V and 0 bases at J, with 12 bases between. This CDR3 comprises 15 residues. The germline gives CDR1 SNHLY, CDR2 FYNNEI. Points on this clone: Antigen: not known.

Use of 60 Vbeta and 13 Jbeta primers characterized the PCR. Using immunoSEQ multiplex PCR, the repertoire was profiled, and TCRdb retains in-frame clones only, with some absent. The table records 90,000 to 150,000 clones, roughly 80% of them present only once. Sequenced material: PBMCs. The chain employs TRBV2 and TRBJ1-1, with a possible D match to TRBD1 (5 bases). This sequence was found in a woman younger than 30 in good health and CMV-seronegative. Here the CDR3 reads CASSGRGTLNTEAFF. CDR3 nucleotides: TGTGCCAGCAGTGGAAGGGGCACGTTGAACACTGAAGCTTTCTTT.